The 9 T cell receptor beta chains presented below share a single source sample, sequenced in a study of shared clonotypes between healthy human individuals. Naive CD8 cells comprised CD45RO-negative, CCR7-positively selected cells, excluding terminally differentiated effector memory CD45RA+ cells. Method: immunoSEQ multiplex PCR; TCRdb's copy keeps in-frame clones and lacks some. Of under 2,000,000 clones listed, less than 95% are singletons. Source material: naive CD8+ T cells sorted from blood. The receptors derive from a man aged 18 to 35 in good health.

This clone was seen once. The chain is built from TRBV6-5 and TRBJ1-2, with 8 bases lining up with TRBD1. The CDR3 has 14 amino acids. The V gene's germline CDR1 is MNHEY and CDR2 SVGAGI. V was pared by 1 base and J by 7 bases, with 5 bases of the junction left unmatched. The CDR3 protein is CASSYFTGGSGYTF. DNA for the CDR3: TGTGCCAGCAGTTACTTCACAGGGGGTTCTGGCTACACCTTC.

V and J are TRBV5-1 and TRBJ2-7, with D tentatively TRBD1 (5 bases). V lost 4 bases to trimming and J lost 4 bases, with 15 bases between them. The CDR3 length is 14 residues. Looked up from germline, CDR1 is SGHRS and CDR2 is YFSETQ. CDR3 region: CASSLGRGRYEQYF. CDR3 DNA: TGCGCCAGCAGCCTGGGTAGGGGCCGGTACGAGCAGTACTTC.

This clone was seen a single time. This chain uses TRBV10-1 with TRBJ1-2; D gene ambiguous. V was pared by 7 bases and J by 0 bases, with 9 bases between. Germline V gene sequence: CDR1 WNHNN, CDR2 SYGVQD (reference sequence). This CDR3 comprises 13 residues. The CDR3 is CASNQRTNYGYTF. In DNA form, the CDR3 reads TGCGCCAGCAACCAAAGAACTAACTATGGCTACACCTTC.

This chain uses TRBV27 with TRBJ1-2; D ambiguous. The CDR3 spans 14 residues. Trimming shortened V by 5 bases and J by 8 bases, and 18 bases separated the two germline ends. Germline values: CDR1 MNHEY, CDR2 SMNVEV (reference sequence). CDR3 bases: TGTGCCAGCAGTCCCGGTATGGTGTCCCAAGGCTACACCTTC. Its translation: CASSPGMVSQGYTF.

In its sample, this clone was seen once. This sample includes further DNA sequences coding for the same CDR3. The chain carries TRBV30 and TRBJ1-5; D is ambiguous. The V gene's germline CDR1 is GTSNPN and CDR2 SVGIG (reference sequence). Trimming left V 0 bases short and J 4 bases short, with 10 bases between. The CDR3 is made up of 14 amino acids. The CDR3 DNA sequence: TGTGCCTGGAGTGTAGGGCAGCTGAATCAGCCCCAGCATTTT. This encodes CAWSVGQLNQPQHF.

V is TRBV7-9 and J is TRBJ1-4; no clear D gene. The CDR3 is made up of 14 amino acids. Germline V CDR1 and CDR2: SEHNR, FQNEAQ (reference sequence). Trimming shortened V by 3 bases and J by 10 bases, and 15 bases separated the two germline ends. The CDR3 sequence: CASSFPTEAGKLFF. CDR3 nucleotide sequence: TGTGCCAGCAGCTTCCCCACGGAAGCTGGAAAACTGTTTTTT.

V gene TRBV7-2 combines with J gene TRBJ2-2; the match to TRBD2 covers 16 bases. The CDR3 is 19 amino acids. Unmatched junction bases numbered 12, after V lost 4 bases and J lost 7 bases. CDR1 SGHTA and CDR2 FQGNSA come from the germline V gene. The CDR3 region has the DNA TGTGCCAGCAGCTCCTCCGGGACTAGCGGGAGGGCGATCTACGGGGAGCTGTTTTTT. It specifies CASSSSGTSGRAIYGELFF.

In the case of this clone: The same CDR3 is also encoded by other DNA sequences in this sample. V gene TRBV9 combines with J gene TRBJ1-1; a possible D gene is TRBD1 (5 bases). This CDR3 comprises 11 residues. V dropped 7 bases and J dropped 4 bases, with 8 bases sitting between them. In germline, CDR1 is SGDLS, CDR2 YYNGEE. CDR3 nucleotides: TGTGCCAGCGGGGGAGGCACTGAAGCTTTCTTT. Amino acids: CASGGGTEAFF.

The sample holds one count of this clone. Other nucleotide sequences from this sample produce the same CDR3. The chain employs TRBV6-1 and TRBJ2-7; 9 bases are a match to TRBD1. V lost 4 bases to trimming and J lost 6 bases; unmatched junction nucleotides: 7. CDR1 is MNHNS and CDR2 is SASEGT in the germline V gene. CDR3 length: 14 residues. The CDR3 DNA is TGTGCCAGCAGTGGGACAGGGGACCCGAGCGAGCAGTACTTC. It codes for CASSGTGDPSEQYF.